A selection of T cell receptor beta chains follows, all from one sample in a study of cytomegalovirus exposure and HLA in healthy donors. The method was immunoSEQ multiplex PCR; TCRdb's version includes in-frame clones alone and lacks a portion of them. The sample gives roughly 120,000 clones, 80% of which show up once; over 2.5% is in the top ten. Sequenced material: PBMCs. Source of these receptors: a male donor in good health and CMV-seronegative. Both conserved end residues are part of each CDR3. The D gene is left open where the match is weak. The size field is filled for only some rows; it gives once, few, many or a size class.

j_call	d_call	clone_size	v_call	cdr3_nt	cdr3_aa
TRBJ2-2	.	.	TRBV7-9	TGTGCCAGCAGCCCGCCCCCAGGCTTCTCGGACACCGGGGAGCTGTTTTTT	CASSPPPGFSDTGELFF
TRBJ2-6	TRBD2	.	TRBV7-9	TGTTCCAGCAGCTTAGGTAGCGGGACTAGTTCAGTTGGGGCCAACGTCCTGACTTTC	CSSSLGSGTSSVGANVLTF
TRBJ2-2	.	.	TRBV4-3	TGCGCCAGCAGCCGTAATACCGGGGAGCTGTTTTTT	CASSRNTGELFF
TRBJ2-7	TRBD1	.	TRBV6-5	TGTGCCAGCAGTTACCGGACAGGGGTATGGGGCGGGGAGTACTTC	CASSYRTGVWGGEYF
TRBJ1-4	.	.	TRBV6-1	TGTGCCAGCAGTGAAAAGAGGGGGGGCACTGAAAAACTGTTTTTT	CASSEKRGGTEKLFF
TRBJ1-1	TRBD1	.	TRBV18	TGTGCCAGCTCACCACGGCGGGACAGGGACTACCTTAACACTGAAGCTTTCTTT	CASSPRRDRDYLNTEAFF
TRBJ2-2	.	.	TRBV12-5	TGTGCTAGTGGTTTAAGGGGGACCGGGGAGCTGTTTTTT	CASGLRGTGELFF
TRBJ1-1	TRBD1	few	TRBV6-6	TGTGCCAGCAGTTACTATGACAGGGCGAACACTGAAGCTTTCTTT	CASSYYDRANTEAFF
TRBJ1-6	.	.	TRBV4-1	TGCGCCAGCAGCCATCAGGGGTTACCCTCATATACGAATTCACCCCTCCACTTT	CASSHQGLPSYTNSPLHF
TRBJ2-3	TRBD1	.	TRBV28	TGTGCCAGCGCTTACAGGGGGCCAGATACGCAGTATTTT	CASAYRGPDTQYF
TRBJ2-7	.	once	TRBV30	TGTGCCTGGAGTCACGGGACAAGTTACGAGCAGTACTTC	CAWSHGTSYEQYF
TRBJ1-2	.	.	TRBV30	TGTGCCTGGAGTCGGGGTAACTATGGCTACACCTTC	CAWSRGNYGYTF
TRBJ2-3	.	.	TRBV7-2	TGTGCCAGCAGTTCTACAGCGGACACAGATACGCAGTATTTT	CASSSTADTDTQYF
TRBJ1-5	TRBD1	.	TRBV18	TGTGCCAGCTCAACCCAGGGACAGGGAATAGGTCAGCCCCAGCATTTT	CASSTQGQGIGQPQHF
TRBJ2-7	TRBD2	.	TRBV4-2	TGTGCCAGCAGCCCGGCCGGGACTACCCTGGGGGAGCAGTACTTC	CASSPAGTTLGEQYF
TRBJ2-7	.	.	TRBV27	TGTGCCAGCAGTTTTTCCACCGGGGACATTTCCTACGAGCAGTACTTC	CASSFSTGDISYEQYF
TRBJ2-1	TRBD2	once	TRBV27	TGTGCCAGCAGTTTGCCCAGCGGGAGGGACAATGAGCAGTTCTTC	CASSLPSGRDNEQFF
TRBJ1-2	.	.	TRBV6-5	TGTGCCAGCGGCGAACAGGGTCGGGGCTACACCTTC	CASGEQGRGYTF
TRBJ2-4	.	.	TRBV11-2	TGTGCCAGCAGACGACCGGGACAAGCCAAAAACATTCAGTACTTC	CASRRPGQAKNIQYF
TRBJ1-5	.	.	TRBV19	TGTGCCAGTAGTATAGTTACAGGAAATAGCAATCAGCCCCAGCATTTT	CASSIVTGNSNQPQHF
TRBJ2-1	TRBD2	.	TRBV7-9	TGTGCCAGCAGTTGGTTAGTGGGGACTAGCGGCTACAATGAGCAGTTCTTC	CASSWLVGTSGYNEQFF
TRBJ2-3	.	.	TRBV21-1	TGTGCCAGCAGCAAAGGTAGGCGGGACACAGATACGCAGTATTTT	CASSKGRRDTDTQYF
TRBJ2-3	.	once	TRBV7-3	TGTGCCAGCAGCCTCATACGGGACCCTCAGCGGCAGGGGACAGATACGCAGTATTTT	CASSLIRDPQRQGTDTQYF
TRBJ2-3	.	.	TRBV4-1	TGCGCCAGCAGCCAGTCTAGCGAGATCACAGATACGCAGTATTTT	CASSQSSEITDTQYF
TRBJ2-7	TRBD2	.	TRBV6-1	TGTGCCAGCAGTGAAGCGCCGGGGGGGGCTTCCTACGAGCAGTACTTC	CASSEAPGGASYEQYF
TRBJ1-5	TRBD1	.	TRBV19	TGTGCCAGTAGTATTGGGGGACAGGGTGTACAGCCCCAGCATTTT	CASSIGGQGVQPQHF
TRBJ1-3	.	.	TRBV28	TGTGCCAGCAGTTTGGCGGGGGCTAGCTCTGGAAACACCATATATTTT	CASSLAGASSGNTIYF
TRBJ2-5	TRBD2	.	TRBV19	TGTGCCACCCGGACTAGCGGGAGCCAAGAGACCCAGTACTTC	CATRTSGSQETQYF